What follows is one T cell receptor beta chain and its context. This clonotype registers as medium-sized (0.01 to 0.1%) within its sample. Its antigen is not yet known. Within one base of it there is no much larger clone, and no base qualities were kept. The sample is drawn from a study of early T cells in non-severe SARS-CoV-2 infection listed by TCRdb under 2021. Regarding the complete study: Bulk RNA from unsorted whole blood was used for TCR sequencing, so alpha and beta chains could not be paired.

The paper's findings and limits, for the study overall: VDJdb matching was skewed toward anti-spike CD8 responses, so virus-specific expansions were likely underestimated and private and CD4 specificities were missed.

Set within a cohort of healthcare workers in London, UK, this nested case-control study involved weekly PCR testing of nasopharyngeal swabs along with blood sampling. Between 23 and 31 March 2020, the week of the UK lockdown, healthcare workers were enrolled and then followed up weekly for as long as 16 weeks. To prepare the library, 5' RACE was applied. The sample was run on a NextSeq 500. The TCR library protocol attached unique molecular identifiers to individual cDNA molecules to correct for sequencing error and PCR bias. Sequencing covered both TCR alpha and beta chains, and within each sample the abundances of alpha and beta sequences were tightly co-correlated. The authors' pipeline ran thus. V gene, J gene and CDR3 annotation of TCR sequences was performed with Decombinator V4. Expanded TCRs were defined as changing significantly between any two time points under a Poisson model with p below 0.0001. TCR abundances were normalised to the total number of TCRs sequenced per sample and expressed as counts per million. TRAV1-2 paired with TRAJ12, TRAJ20 or TRAJ33 defined MAIT TCRs, while TRAV10 paired with TRAJ18 defined iNKT TCRs. A search of VDJdb, accessed on 1 November 2021, was run for TCRs annotated to CMV, EBV and SARS-CoV-2, with TCRs annotated for multiple antigens excluded. TCRdb reprocessing: public reads trimmed at Q25 with fastp, clones called with MiXCR, in-frame beta chains kept. Each CDR3 protein appears once, grouped with its most common genes and DNA. These V and J calls derive from TCRdb rather than the authors' analysis. For this sample there are tens of thousands of distinct CDR3 sequences; around 5% appear just once. The top ten constitute around 4.5% of the sample.

Via the germline V gene, CDR1 is SQVTM and CDR2 ANQGSEA. After removal of 7 bases from V and 9 bases from J, the junction retains 4 bases not matched to a gene. From the cysteine up to the phenylalanine, the CDR3 has a length of 11 residues. The read is trimmed to its CDR3 DNA, 33 bases read in frame from base 1. The TCR comes from an adult who was a healthcare worker with PCR-confirmed SARS-CoV-2 infection or an uninfected control (not recorded which). The sample comprised whole blood. The receptor chain draws on TRBV29-1 and TRBJ2-3, and TRBD2 matches 10 of the central bases. The nucleotides read TGCAGCGGGTTGACTAGCGGGACGCAGTATTTT. The resulting protein is CSGLTSGTQYF.